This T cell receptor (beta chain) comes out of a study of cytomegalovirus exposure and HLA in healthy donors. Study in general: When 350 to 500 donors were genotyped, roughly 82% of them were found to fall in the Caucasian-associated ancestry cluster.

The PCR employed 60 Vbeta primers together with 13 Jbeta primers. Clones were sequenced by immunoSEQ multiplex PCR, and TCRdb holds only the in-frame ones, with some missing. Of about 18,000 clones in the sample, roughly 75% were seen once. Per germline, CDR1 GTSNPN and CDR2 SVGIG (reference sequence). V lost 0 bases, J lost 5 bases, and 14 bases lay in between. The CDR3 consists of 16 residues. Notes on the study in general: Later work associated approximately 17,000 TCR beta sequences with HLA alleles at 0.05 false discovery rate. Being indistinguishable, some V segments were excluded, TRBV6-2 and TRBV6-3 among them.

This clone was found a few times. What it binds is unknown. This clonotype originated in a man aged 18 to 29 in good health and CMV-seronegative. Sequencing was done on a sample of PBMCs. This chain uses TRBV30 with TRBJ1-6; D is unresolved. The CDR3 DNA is TGTGCCTGGAGTGTACCGCTTGGAGTAAATAATTCACCCCTCCACTTT. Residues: CAWSVPLGVNNSPLHF.